This TCR beta chain was profiled in a study of cytomegalovirus exposure and HLA in healthy donors. With 60 Vbeta and 13 Jbeta primers, the PCR was carried out. TCRdb's table, derived via immunoSEQ multiplex PCR, lists solely in-frame clones and lacks some. Among roughly 140,000 clones listed, roughly 82% were seen once. CDR1 and CDR2 (germline): LNHDA, SQIVND (reference sequence). The CDR3 runs 16 residues. Trimming cost V 2 bases and J 8 bases, with 19 bases left between them. This clone was seen once. This sequence joins TRBV19 and TRBJ1-5, with D uncertain. The receptor's source is a woman aged 45-65 years in good health and CMV-seropositive. Material: PBMCs. This CDR3 is CASSINPPPSREPQHF. CDR3 coding DNA: TGTGCCAGTAGTATAAACCCACCGCCAAGTCGGGAGCCCCAGCATTTT. The full variable domain, with the rest looked up from reference TRBV19 and TRBJ1-5, is DGGITQSPKYLFRKEGQNVTLSCEQNLNHDAMYWYRQDPGQGLRLIYYSQIVNDFQKGDIAEGYSVSREKKESFPLTVTSAQKNPTAFYLCASSINPPPSREPQHFGDGTRLSIL.